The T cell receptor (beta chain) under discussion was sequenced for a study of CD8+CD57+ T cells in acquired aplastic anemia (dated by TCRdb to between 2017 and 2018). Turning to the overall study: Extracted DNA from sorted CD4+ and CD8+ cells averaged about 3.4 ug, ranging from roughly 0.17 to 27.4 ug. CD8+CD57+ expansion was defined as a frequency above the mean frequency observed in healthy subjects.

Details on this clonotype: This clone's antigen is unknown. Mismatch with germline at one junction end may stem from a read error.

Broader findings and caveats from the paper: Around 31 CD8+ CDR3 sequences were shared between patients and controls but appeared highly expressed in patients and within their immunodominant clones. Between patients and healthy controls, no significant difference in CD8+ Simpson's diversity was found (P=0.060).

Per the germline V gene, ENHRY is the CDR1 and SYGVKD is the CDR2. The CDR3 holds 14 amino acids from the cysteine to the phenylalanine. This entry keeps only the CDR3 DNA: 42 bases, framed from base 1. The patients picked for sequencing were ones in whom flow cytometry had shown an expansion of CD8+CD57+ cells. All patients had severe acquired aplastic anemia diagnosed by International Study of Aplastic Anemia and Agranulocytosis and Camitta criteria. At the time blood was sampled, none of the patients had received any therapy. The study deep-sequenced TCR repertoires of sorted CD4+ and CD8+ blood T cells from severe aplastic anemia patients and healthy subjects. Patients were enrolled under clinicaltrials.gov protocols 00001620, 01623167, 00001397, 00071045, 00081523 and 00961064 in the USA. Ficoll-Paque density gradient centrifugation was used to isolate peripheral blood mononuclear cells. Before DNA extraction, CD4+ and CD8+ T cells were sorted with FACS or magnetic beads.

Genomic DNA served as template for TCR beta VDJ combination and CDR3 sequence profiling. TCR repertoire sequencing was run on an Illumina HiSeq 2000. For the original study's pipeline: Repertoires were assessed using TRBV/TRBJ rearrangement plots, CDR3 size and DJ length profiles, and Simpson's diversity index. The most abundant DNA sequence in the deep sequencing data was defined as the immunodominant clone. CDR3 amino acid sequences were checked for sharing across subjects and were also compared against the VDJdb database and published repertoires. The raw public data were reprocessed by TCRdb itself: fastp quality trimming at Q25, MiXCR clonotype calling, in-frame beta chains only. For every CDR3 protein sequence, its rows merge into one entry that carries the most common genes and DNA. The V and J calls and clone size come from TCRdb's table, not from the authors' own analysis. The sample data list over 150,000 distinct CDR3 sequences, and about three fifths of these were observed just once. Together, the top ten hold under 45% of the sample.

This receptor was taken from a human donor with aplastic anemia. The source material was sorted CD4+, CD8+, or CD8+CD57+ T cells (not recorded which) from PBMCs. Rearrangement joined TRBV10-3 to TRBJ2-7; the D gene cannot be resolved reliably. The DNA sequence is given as TGTGCCACCGCCTCAACGGGCGAAACCTACGAGCAGCACTTC. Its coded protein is CATASTGETYEQHF.